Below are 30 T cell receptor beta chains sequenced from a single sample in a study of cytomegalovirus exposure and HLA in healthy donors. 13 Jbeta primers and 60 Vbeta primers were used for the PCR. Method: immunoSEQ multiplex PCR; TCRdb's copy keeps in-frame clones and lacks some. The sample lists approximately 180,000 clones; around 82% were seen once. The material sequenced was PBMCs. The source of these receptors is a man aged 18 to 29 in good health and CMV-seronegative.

The CDR3 here is CASNPGGGPYEQYF. The CDR3 region has the DNA TGTGCCAGCAACCCGGGCGGGGGCCCCTACGAGCAGTACTTC. The J gene is TRBJ2-7, the V gene TRBV6-5; possible D gene TRBD2, 7 bases. The germline CDR1 and CDR2 sequences are MNHEY and SVGAGI. The CDR3 is made up of 14 amino acids. V dropped 7 bases and J dropped 2 bases, with 15 bases sitting between them.

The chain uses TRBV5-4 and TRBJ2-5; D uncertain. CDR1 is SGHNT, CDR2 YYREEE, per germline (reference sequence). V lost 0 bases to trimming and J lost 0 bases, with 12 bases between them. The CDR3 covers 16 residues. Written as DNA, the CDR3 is TGTGCCAGCAGCTTGGCTTTCCGAAGCGACCAAGAGACCCAGTACTTC. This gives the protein CASSLAFRSDQETQYF.

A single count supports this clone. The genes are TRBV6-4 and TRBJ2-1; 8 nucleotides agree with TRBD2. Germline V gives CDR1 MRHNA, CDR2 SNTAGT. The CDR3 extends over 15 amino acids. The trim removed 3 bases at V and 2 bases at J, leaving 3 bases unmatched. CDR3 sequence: CASSEVSGTYNEQFF. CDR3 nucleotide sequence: TGTGCCAGCAGTGAGGTTAGCGGGACCTACAATGAGCAGTTCTTC.

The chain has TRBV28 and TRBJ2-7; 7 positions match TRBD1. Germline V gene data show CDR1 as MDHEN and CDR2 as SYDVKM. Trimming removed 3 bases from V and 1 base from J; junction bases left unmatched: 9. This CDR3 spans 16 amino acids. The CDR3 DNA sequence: TGTGCCAGCAGTTTGTCCCCCGGACAGGTTTCCTACGAGCAGTACTTC. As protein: CASSLSPGQVSYEQYF.

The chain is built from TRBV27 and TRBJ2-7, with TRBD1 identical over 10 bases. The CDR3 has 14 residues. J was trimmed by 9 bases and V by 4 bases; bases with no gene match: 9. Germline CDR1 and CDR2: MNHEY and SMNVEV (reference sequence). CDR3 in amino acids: CASSSGTGAGVQYF. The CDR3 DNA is TGTGCCAGCAGTTCCGGGACAGGGGCTGGTGTGCAGTACTTC.

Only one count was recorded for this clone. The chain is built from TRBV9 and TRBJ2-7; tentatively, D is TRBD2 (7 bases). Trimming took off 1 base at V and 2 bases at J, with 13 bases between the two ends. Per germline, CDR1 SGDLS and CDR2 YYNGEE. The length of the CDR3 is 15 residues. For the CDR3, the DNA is TGTGCCAGCAGCGTACAGGGAGGGGGACCCTACGAGCAGTACTTC. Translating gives CASSVQGGGPYEQYF.

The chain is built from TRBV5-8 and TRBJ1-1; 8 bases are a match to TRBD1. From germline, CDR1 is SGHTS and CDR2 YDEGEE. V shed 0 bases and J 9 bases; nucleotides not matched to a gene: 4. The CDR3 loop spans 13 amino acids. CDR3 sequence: CASSLGWTGKAFF. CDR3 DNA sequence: TGTGCCAGCAGCTTGGGGTGGACAGGGAAAGCTTTCTTT.

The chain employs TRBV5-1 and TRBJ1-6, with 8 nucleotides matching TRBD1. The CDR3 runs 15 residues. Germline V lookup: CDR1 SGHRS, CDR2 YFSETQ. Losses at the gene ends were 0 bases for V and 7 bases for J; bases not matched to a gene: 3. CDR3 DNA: TGCGCCAGCAGCTTGGAACCAGGGGGCAATTCACCCCTCCACTTT. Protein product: CASSLEPGGNSPLHF.

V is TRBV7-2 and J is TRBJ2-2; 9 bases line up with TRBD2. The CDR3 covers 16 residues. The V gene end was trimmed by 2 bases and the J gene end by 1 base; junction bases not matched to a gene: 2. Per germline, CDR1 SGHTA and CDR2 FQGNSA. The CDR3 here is CASSLLAGMNTGELFF. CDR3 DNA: TGTGCCAGCAGCTTACTAGCGGGGATGAACACCGGGGAGCTGTTTTTT.

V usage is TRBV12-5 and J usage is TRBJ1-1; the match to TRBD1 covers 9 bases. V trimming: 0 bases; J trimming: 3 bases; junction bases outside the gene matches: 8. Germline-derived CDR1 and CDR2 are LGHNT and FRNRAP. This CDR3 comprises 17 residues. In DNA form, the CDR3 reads TGTGCTAGTGGTTTGGTACGGTTGAGACAGGGGGACACTGAAGCTTTCTTT. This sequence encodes CASGLVRLRQGDTEAFF. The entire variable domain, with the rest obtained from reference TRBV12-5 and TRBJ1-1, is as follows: DARVTQTPRHKVTEMGQEVTMRCQPILGHNTVFWYRQTMMQGLELLAYFRNRAPLDDSGMPKDRFSAEMPDATLATLKIQPSEPRDSAVYFCASGLVRLRQGDTEAFFGQGTRLTVV.

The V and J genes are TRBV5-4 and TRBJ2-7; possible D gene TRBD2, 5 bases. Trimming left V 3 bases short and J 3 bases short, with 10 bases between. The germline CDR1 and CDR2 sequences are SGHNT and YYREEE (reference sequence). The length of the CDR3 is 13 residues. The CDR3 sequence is CASSSGLNYEQYF. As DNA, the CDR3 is TGTGCCAGCAGCTCCGGACTGAACTACGAGCAGTACTTC.

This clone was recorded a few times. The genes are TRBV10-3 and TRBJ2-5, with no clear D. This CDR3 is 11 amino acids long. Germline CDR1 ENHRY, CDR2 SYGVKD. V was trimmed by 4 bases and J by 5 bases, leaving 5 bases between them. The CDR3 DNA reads TGTGCCATCAGTGCGGGTGAGACCCAGTACTTC. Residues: CAISAGETQYF.

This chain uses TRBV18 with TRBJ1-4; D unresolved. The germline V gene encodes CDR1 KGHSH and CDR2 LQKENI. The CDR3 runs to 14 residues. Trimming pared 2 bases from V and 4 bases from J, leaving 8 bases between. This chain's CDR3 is CASSPSGLNEKLFF. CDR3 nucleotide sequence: TGTGCCAGCTCACCATCTGGACTTAATGAAAAACTGTTTTTT.

Here the CDR3 reads CAISESTADTQYF. Here the CDR3 DNA reads TGTGCCATCAGTGAGTCGACAGCAGATACGCAGTATTTT. The chain is built from TRBV10-3 and TRBJ2-3; D possibly corresponds to TRBD1 (5 bases). V lost 0 bases and J 4 bases, leaving 5 bases between the germline ends. The CDR3 contains 13 residues. Germline CDR1 reads ENHRY; CDR2 reads SYGVKD.

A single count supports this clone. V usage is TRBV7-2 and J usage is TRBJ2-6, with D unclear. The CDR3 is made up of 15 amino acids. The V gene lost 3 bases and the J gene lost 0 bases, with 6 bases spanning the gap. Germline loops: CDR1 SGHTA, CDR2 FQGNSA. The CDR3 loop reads CASSLRSSGANVLTF. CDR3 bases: TGTGCCAGCAGCTTGAGGTCCTCTGGGGCCAACGTCCTGACTTTC.

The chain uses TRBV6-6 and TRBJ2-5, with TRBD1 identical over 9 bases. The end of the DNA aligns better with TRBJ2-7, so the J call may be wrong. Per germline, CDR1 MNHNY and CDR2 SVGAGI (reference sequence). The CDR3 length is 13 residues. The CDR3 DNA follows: TGTGCCAGCAGTAGGACAGGGGCCCACGAGCAGTACTTC. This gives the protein CASSRTGAHEQYF.

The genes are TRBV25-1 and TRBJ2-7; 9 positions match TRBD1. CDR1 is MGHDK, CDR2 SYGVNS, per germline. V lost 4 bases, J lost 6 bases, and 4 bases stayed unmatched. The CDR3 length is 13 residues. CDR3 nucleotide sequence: TGTGCCAGCAGTGGGGACAGGGTATTCGAGCAGTACTTC. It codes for CASSGDRVFEQYF.

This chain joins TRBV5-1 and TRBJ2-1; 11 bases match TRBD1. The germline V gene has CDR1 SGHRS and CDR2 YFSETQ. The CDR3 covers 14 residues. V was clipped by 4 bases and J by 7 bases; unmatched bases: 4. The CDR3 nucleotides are TGCGCCAGCAGCAGGGGACAGGGGGGTAATGAGCAGTTCTTC. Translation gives CASSRGQGGNEQFF.

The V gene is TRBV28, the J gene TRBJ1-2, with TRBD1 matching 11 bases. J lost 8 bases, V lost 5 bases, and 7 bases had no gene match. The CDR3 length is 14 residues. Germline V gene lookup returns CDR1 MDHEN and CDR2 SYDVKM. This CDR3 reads CASSTGTGGRGYTF. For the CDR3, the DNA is TGTGCCAGCAGTACCGGGACAGGGGGTAGAGGCTACACCTTC.

DNA of the CDR3: TGTGCCAGCAGTTTCGGGCAGGGGGCATATGGCTACACCTTC. Translated: CASSFGQGAYGYTF. The chain couples TRBV28 to TRBJ1-2; 8 nucleotides match TRBD1. The CDR3 sequence is 14 residues long. Per the germline V gene, CDR1 is MDHEN and CDR2 is SYDVKM. Unmatched junction bases numbered 5, after V lost 3 bases and J lost 5 bases.

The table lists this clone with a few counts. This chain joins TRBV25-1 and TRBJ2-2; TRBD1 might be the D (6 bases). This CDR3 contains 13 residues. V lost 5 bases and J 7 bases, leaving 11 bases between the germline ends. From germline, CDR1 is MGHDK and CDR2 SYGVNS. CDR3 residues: CASSKQGSGELFF. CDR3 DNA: TGTGCCAGCAGTAAACAGGGCAGCGGGGAGCTGTTTTTT.

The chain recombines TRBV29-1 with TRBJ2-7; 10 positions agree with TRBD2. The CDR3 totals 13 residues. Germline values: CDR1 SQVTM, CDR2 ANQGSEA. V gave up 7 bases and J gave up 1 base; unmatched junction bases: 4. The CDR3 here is CSGRTSGSYEQYF. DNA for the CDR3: TGCAGCGGACGGACTAGCGGTTCCTACGAGCAGTACTTC.

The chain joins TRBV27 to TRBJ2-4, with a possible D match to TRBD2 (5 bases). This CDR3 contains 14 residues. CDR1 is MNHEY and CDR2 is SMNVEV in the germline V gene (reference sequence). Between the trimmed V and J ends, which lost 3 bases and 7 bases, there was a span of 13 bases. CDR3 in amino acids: CASSLVGWENIQYF. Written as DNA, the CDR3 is TGTGCCAGCAGTTTGGTAGGGTGGGAGAACATTCAGTACTTC.

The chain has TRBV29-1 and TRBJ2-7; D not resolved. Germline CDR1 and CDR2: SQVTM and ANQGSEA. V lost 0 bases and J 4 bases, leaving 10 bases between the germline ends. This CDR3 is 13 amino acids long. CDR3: CSVEDDSSYEQYF. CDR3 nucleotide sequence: TGCAGCGTTGAAGATGATTCCAGTTACGAGCAGTACTTC.

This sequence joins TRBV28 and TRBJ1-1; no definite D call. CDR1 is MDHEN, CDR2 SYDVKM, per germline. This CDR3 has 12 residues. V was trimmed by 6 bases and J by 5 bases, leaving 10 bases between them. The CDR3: CASRQSGTEAFF. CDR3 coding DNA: TGTGCCAGCAGGCAATCGGGTACTGAAGCTTTCTTT. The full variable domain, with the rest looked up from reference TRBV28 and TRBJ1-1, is DVKVTQSSRYLVKRTGEKVFLECVQDMDHENMFWYRQDPGLGLRLIYFSYDVKMKEKGDIPEGYSVSREKKERFSLILESASTNQTSMYLCASRQSGTEAFFGQGTRLTVV.

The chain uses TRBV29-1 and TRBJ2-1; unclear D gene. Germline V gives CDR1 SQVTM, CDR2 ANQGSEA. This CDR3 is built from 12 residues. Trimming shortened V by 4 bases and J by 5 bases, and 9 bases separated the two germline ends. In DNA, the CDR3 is TGCAGCGTTGGCCCTCGGGACAATGAGCAGTTCTTC. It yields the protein CSVGPRDNEQFF.

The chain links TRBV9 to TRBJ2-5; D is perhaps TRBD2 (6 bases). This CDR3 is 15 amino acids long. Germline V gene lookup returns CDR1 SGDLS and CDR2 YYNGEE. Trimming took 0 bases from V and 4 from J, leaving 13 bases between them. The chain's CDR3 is CASSVEGGGLETQYF. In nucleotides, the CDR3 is TGTGCCAGCAGCGTAGAGGGTGGGGGGTTAGAGACCCAGTACTTC.

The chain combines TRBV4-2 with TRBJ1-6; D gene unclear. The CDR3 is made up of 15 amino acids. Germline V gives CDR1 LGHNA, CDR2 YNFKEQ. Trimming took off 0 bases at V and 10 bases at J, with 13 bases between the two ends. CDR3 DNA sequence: TGTGCCAGCAGCCAAGAGTCTCGGTCGGGGTCACCCCTCCACTTT. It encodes CASSQESRSGSPLHF.

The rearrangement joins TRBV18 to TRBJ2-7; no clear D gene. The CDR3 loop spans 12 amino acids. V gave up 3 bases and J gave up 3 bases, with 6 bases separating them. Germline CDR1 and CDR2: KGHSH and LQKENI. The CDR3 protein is CASSPSNYEQYF. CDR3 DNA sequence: TGTGCCAGCTCACCTAGTAACTACGAGCAGTACTTC.

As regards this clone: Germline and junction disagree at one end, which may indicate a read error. CDR3 sequence (DNA): TGTGCCAGCAGCCTAGGACCACGTTACCACGGTAGGGGACAGCCCCAGCATTTT. It yields the protein CASSLGPRYHGRGQPQHF. The rearrangement uses TRBV13 and TRBJ1-5; tentative D call: TRBD1 (5 bases). Germline V gives CDR1 PRHDT, CDR2 FYEKMQ (reference sequence). This CDR3 has 18 amino acids.